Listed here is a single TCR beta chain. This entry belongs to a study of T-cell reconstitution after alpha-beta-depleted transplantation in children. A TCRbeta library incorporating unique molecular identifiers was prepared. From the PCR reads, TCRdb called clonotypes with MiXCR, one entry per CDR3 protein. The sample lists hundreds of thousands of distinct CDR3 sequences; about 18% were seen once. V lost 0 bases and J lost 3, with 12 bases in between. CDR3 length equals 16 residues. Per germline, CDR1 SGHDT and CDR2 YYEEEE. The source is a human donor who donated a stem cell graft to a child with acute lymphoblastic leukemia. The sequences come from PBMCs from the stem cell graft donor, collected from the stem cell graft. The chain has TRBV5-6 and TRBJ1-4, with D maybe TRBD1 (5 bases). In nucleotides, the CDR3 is TGTGCCAGCAGCTTGGGATCGACGGGGGCTAATGAAAAACTGTTTTTT. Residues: CASSLGSTGANEKLFF.